The rows below give T cell receptor beta chains drawn from one sample of a study of blood T cells in healthy people across ages. Via MiXCR, TCRdb re-called the 5' RACE reads, giving one row per CDR3 protein. Counted here are roughly 800,000 distinct CDR3 sequences, 53% occurring once; the ten biggest clones make up 41%. Material: blood. These TCRs come from an elderly man in good health. The CDR3 runs from the conserved cysteine through the conserved F or W. Each record gives: J gene, clone size, V gene, D gene, CDR3 DNA, CDR3 protein. The D gene is left open where the match is weak. The size of a clone is reported for some rows only, either as once, few or many, or as a class for expanded clones.

>TRBJ1-1|NA|TRBV2|TRBD1
TGTGCCAGCCGACAGGGGGAAACTGAAGCTTTCTTT
CASRQGETEAFF
>TRBJ2-7|once|TRBV27|NA
TGTGCCAGCACCCTCCTGGGCAGGGGGGGCGAGCAGTACTTC
CASTLLGRGGEQYF
>TRBJ2-5|few|TRBV5-5|NA
TGTGCCAGCACTTCCGGGACACTACCCCAAGAGACCCAGTACTTC
CASTSGTLPQETQYF
>TRBJ1-2|NA|TRBV14|TRBD1
TGTGCCTGCAGCCAAGGGCGAGGGACAGGGACGGTCTATGGCTACACCTTC
CACSQGRGTGTVYGYTF
>TRBJ1-1|NA|TRBV2|NA
TGTGCCAGCTTTATATCAGAGAACACTGAAGCTTTCTTT
CASFISENTEAFF
>TRBJ2-1|NA|TRBV18|NA
TGTGCCAGCTCACCTCGGAGCTCGGACAATGAGCAGTTCTTC
CASSPRSSDNEQFF
>TRBJ2-3|NA|TRBV10-3|NA
TGTGCCATTAAGACAGACCCCACAGATACGCAGTATTTT
CAIKTDPTDTQYF
>TRBJ2-7|NA|TRBV5-1|NA
TGCGCCAGCAGCTCACCGGGACCCCAAAGCTACGAGCAGTACTTC
CASSSPGPQSYEQYF
>TRBJ1-4|NA|TRBV6-5|NA
TGTGCCAGCAGTGACGGGGCGGATGAAAAACTGTTTTTT
CASSDGADEKLFF
>TRBJ1-1|NA|TRBV27|TRBD1
TGTGCCAGCAGTCCTGGGACAGTGAACGCTGAAGCTTTCTTT
CASSPGTVNAEAFF
>TRBJ2-5|few|TRBV28|TRBD2
TGTGCCAGCAGTTTGGGACTAGCGGGCGGACAAGGGGAGACCCAGTACTTC
CASSLGLAGGQGETQYF
>TRBJ1-5|NA|TRBV25-1|TRBD1
TGTGCCAGCAGTACCCCGGGACAGGGGGCCTGGAATTGCAACCAGCCCCAGCATTTT
CASSTPGQGAWNCNQPQHF
>TRBJ2-3|NA|TRBV12-3/TRBV12-4|TRBD2
TGTGCCAGCATCGTGACTAGCGCAAGCACAGATACGCAGTATTTT
CASIVTSASTDTQYF
>TRBJ2-5|NA|TRBV4-1|TRBD1
TGCGCCAGCAGCAAAGGACAGGGTCTACAAGAGACCCAGTACTTC
CASSKGQGLQETQYF
>TRBJ2-5|few|TRBV25-1|NA
TGTGCCAGCAGTGAAAACAGGGACTGGGAGACCCAGTACTTC
CASSENRDWETQYF
>TRBJ2-7|NA|TRBV12-3/TRBV12-4|NA
TGTGCCAGCAGTTTACGGGGGAGAAGAAGTAATGAGCAGTACTTC
CASSLRGRRSNEQYF
>TRBJ2-3|few|TRBV18|NA
TGTGCCAGCTCACCTCTTCAAAGCACAGATACGCAGTATTTT
CASSPLQSTDTQYF
>TRBJ2-1|NA|TRBV12-3/TRBV12-4|TRBD2
TGTGCCAGCAACCTGGGACTAGCGGGGAACACTGAGCAGTTCTTC
CASNLGLAGNTEQFF
>TRBJ2-1|NA|TRBV3-1|TRBD1
TGTGCCAGCAGCCAAGGGGACAGCTACAATGAGCAGTTCTTC
CASSQGDSYNEQFF
>TRBJ1-5|NA|TRBV3-1|NA
TGTGCCAGCAGCCCTCAGGGAAATAACAATCAGCCCCAGCATTTT
CASSPQGNNNQPQHF
>TRBJ2-7|NA|TRBV7-2|NA
TGTGCCAACAGCTTAACCGTAACTAGGTCCTACGAGCAGTACTTC
CANSLTVTRSYEQYF
>TRBJ1-2|few|TRBV5-6|TRBD1
TGTGCCAGCGGGACAGGGGGTACTAACTATGGCTACACCTTC
CASGTGGTNYGYTF
>TRBJ2-7|NA|TRBV2|NA
TGTGCCAGCAGGGAGGCGGCCTACGAGCAGTACTTC
CASREAAYEQYF
>TRBJ2-5|once|TRBV27|NA
TGTGCCAGCAGTTTCTTCTCAACAGGGCCCCAAGAGACCCAGTACTTC
CASSFFSTGPQETQYF
>TRBJ2-7|NA|TRBV28|TRBD1
TGTGCCAGCAGTTTATACTGGGCCGGGACAGGGTTCTACGAGCAGTACTTC
CASSLYWAGTGFYEQYF
>TRBJ2-1|NA|TRBV5-1|TRBD2
TGCGCCAGCAGCAACCCGGGACTAGCGCCGAATGAGCGGTTCTTC
CASSNPGLAPNERFF
>TRBJ1-2|NA|TRBV24-1|NA
TGTGCCACCAGTGATTCTGGGGGGGGGTATGGCTACACCTTC
CATSDSGGGYGYTF
>TRBJ2-7|NA|TRBV2|NA
TGTGCCACCAGTGCCGGGACACACGCCTACGAGCAGTACTTC
CATSAGTHAYEQYF
>TRBJ2-5|few|TRBV24-1|TRBD1
TGTGCCACCAGTGAACCTACAGGGGGGGAGACCCAGTACTTC
CATSEPTGGETQYF
>TRBJ2-5|NA|TRBV29-1|NA
TGCAGCGCCTCGGGAGAACTGGGTTGGGAGACCCAGTACTTC
CSASGELGWETQYF
>TRBJ2-1|NA|TRBV4-2|TRBD2
TGTGCCAGCAGCCAAGATATGCCTACCGGGACTAGCGGTGTGGAGTTCTTC
CASSQDMPTGTSGVEFF
>TRBJ2-2|NA|TRBV7-6|TRBD1
TGTGCCAGCAGCAGTCCGGACAGGGGGTTACGCGGGGAGCTGTTTTTT
CASSSPDRGLRGELFF
>TRBJ1-4|few|TRBV7-2|NA
TGTGCCAGCAGCGCCACGACAGCAAATGAAAAACTGTTTTTT
CASSATTANEKLFF
>TRBJ1-2|few|TRBV24-1|NA
TGTGCCACCAGTGATCTCAAGGGCTACACCTTC
CATSDLKGYTF
>TRBJ2-5|once|TRBV2|NA
TGTGCCAGGGGAAGGCAGGGTCAGGAGACCCAGTACTTC
CARGRQGQETQYF
>TRBJ2-1|NA|TRBV24-1|NA
TGTGCCACCAGTGGTGAGGGGAGCTCCTACAATGAGCAGTTCTTC
CATSGEGSSYNEQFF
>TRBJ2-2|NA|TRBV5-1|TRBD2
TGCGCCAGCAGTTCACTAGCGGGATCTTCCGGGGAGCTGTTTTTT
CASSSLAGSSGELFF
>TRBJ2-7|once|TRBV5-1|TRBD2
TGCGCCAGCTCAAAAAGCGGGGGTAGCTACGAGCAGTACTTC
CASSKSGGSYEQYF
>TRBJ2-7|few|TRBV27|NA
TGTGCCAGCAGTTTGTTACCCAGCTCCTACGAGCAGTACTTC
CASSLLPSSYEQYF
>TRBJ2-1|NA|TRBV10-3|NA
TGTGCCATCAGCGGTTTAAGCGACAATGAGCAGTTCTTC
CAISGLSDNEQFF
>TRBJ2-5|once|TRBV5-1|TRBD1
TGCGCCAGCAGCGCTGATACAGGGGGTGAGACCCAGTACTTC
CASSADTGGETQYF
>TRBJ1-2|NA|TRBV20-1|NA
TGCAGTGCACCCCTGGAGAACTATGGCTACACCTTC
CSAPLENYGYTF
>TRBJ1-5|few|TRBV28|NA
TGTGCCAGCCCCGACAGTAATCAGCCCCAGCATTTT
CASPDSNQPQHF
>TRBJ1-2|NA|TRBV24-1|NA
TGTGCCATCGTGGACGGGGGGAACTATGGCTACACCTTC
CAIVDGGNYGYTF
>TRBJ2-7|few|TRBV5-1|NA
TGCGCCAGCAGCTTGGCTCCGGACGGATACGAGCAGTACTTC
CASSLAPDGYEQYF
>TRBJ2-5|few|TRBV7-6|TRBD1
TGTGCCAGCAGCTCGGGACAGCCCGAAGAGACCCAGTACTTC
CASSSGQPEETQYF
>TRBJ2-7|NA|TRBV27|TRBD2
TGTGCCAGCAGTTTCTATCCTAGCGGCTACGAGCAGTACTTC
CASSFYPSGYEQYF
>TRBJ2-7|NA|TRBV4-1|NA
TGCGCCAGCAGCCAAGAGCCCAGCTCGTACGAGCAGTACTTC
CASSQEPSSYEQYF
>TRBJ2-4|NA|TRBV24-1|TRBD1
TGTGCCACCAGCTTTGAAGGGGGCGGCATTCAGTACTTC
CATSFEGGGIQYF
>TRBJ2-7|few|TRBV6-4|TRBD2
TGTGCCAGCAGCGAAACCAAGGAACTAGCGGGGGCCTACTACGAGCAGTACTTC
CASSETKELAGAYYEQYF
>TRBJ2-7|NA|TRBV10-3|TRBD1
TGTGCCATCAGTACCACGGGACAGGGTAAGGACGAGCAGTACTTC
CAISTTGQGKDEQYF
>TRBJ2-3|NA|TRBV29-1|TRBD1
TGCAGCTTGGGACAGATCCTCACAGATACGCAGTATTTT
CSLGQILTDTQYF
>TRBJ1-1|few|TRBV5-4|TRBD1
TGTGCCAGCTCAGGACAGGCTAACACTGAAGCTTTCTTT
CASSGQANTEAFF
>TRBJ2-5|NA|TRBV2|NA
TGTGCCAGTTGCTGGGGTCTTCAAGAGACCCAGTACTTC
CASCWGLQETQYF
>TRBJ2-3|NA|TRBV6-2/TRBV6-3|NA
TGTGCCAGCAGTTACTCGAGACTAGTAAGCAGATACGCGTATTTT
CASSYSRLVSRYAYF